This is a list of T cell receptor beta chains from one sample in a study of brain T cells in children with intractable seizures. Method: immunoSEQ multiplex PCR; TCRdb's copy keeps in-frame clones and lacks some. The top ten clones hold around 0.4% of a sample with approximately 60,000 clones, 95% to 96% of them seen once. Sample: peripheral blood, taken at surgery. The receptor set was obtained from a boy under three years old with focal cortical dysplasia and intractable seizures. Both conserved end residues are part of each CDR3. Fields, in order: J gene, V gene, CDR3 protein.

TRBJ1-3 TRBV2 CASSEGHSGNTIYF
TRBJ2-1 TRBV18 CASSPLVHNEQFF
TRBJ1-2 TRBV15 CATSRDRVRGYTF
TRBJ1-2 TRBV6-5 CASSPDRGRGYTF
TRBJ1-5 TRBV4-1 CASSQTEQGALSSNQPQHF
TRBJ2-2 TRBV2 CASSEWTGGSTGELFF
TRBJ1-1 TRBV27 CASSLSPRADTEAFF
TRBJ2-2 TRBV19 CASSIAGGSTGELFF
TRBJ2-1 TRBV3-1/TRBV3-2 CASSLSGGANEQFF
TRBJ1-2 TRBV19 CASSRGQGWNYGYTF
TRBJ1-5 TRBV12-3/TRBV12-4 CASSFLPNQPQHF
TRBJ2-7 TRBV15 CATSRDQGKYEQYF
TRBJ1-1 TRBV4-1 CASSQAGDRGNTEAFF
TRBJ2-3 TRBV7-9 CASSSNRIGRADTQYF
TRBJ2-1 TRBV5-1 CASSRTGNEQFF
TRBJ1-2 TRBV12-3/TRBV12-4 CASSSDRVGYTF
TRBJ2-1 TRBV7-2 CASSPSYNEQFF
TRBJ2-7 TRBV11-1 CASSLGTPYEQYF
TRBJ2-2 TRBV5-4 CASKVGPTGELFF
TRBJ2-1 TRBV7-3 CASSSDSGLGYNEQFF
TRBJ2-7 TRBV25-1 CASSESGYYEQYF
TRBJ1-2 TRBV29-1 CSVDGAGSLGYTF
TRBJ1-1 TRBV27 CASSLSTGGAAEAFF
TRBJ2-1 TRBV5-1 CASSLGWGQGTYNEQFF
TRBJ2-1 TRBV7-2 CASSLWPGQGYNEQFF
TRBJ2-7 TRBV4-1 CASSHNRGQRYF
TRBJ2-3 TRBV5-1 CASSLKRGWDTQYF
TRBJ2-3 TRBV9 CASSVGLLDTQYF
TRBJ1-6 TRBV6-5 CAPIQGPDSPLHF
TRBJ2-1 TRBV7-9 CASSRGPPAFF
TRBJ1-2 TRBV5-6 CASSPLGRGYTF
TRBJ2-4 TRBV3-1/TRBV3-2 CASSQDPTDRAEDIQYF
TRBJ1-5 TRBV19 CASRGSRQSNQPQHF
TRBJ1-5 TRBV12-5 CASGLEQGQPQHF
TRBJ2-3 TRBV9 CASSVEAGASTDTQYF
TRBJ1-2 TRBV29-1 CSVGRTVYGYTF
TRBJ1-1 TRBV6-5 CASSYSPAVQGTEAFF
TRBJ2-2 TRBV9 CASSGQNTGELFF
TRBJ2-3 TRBV29-1 CSVVGGATYSTDTQYF
TRBJ2-3 TRBV19 CASSRLAGNPGADTQYF
TRBJ2-7 TRBV4-2 CASSPVFVSGGFRSYEQYF
TRBJ2-4 TRBV4-2 CASSQTRDSNIQYF
TRBJ1-5 TRBV27 CASSITGGGPSNQPQHF
TRBJ2-1 TRBV19 CASSIPGYPGISYNEQFF
TRBJ1-1 TRBV5-5 CASSWGSEAFF
TRBJ2-7 TRBV3-1/TRBV3-2 CASRLNVPYEQYF
TRBJ2-2 TRBV6-2/TRBV6-3 CASSSPRGWDTGELFF
TRBJ2-3 TRBV5-4 CASRGNPTDTQYF
TRBJ2-7 TRBV28 CASMVPGALREEQYF
TRBJ2-3 TRBV7-9 CASSLIDTQYF
TRBJ2-6 TRBV6-6 CASSRAGGPSGANVLTF
TRBJ2-3 TRBV7-2 CASSLMAGQPTDTQYF
TRBJ2-1 TRBV6-5 CASSYSNEQFF
TRBJ1-2 TRBV7-6 CASSLVSRGVDGYTF
TRBJ2-7 TRBV20-1 CSASATSGNPWWQYF